These T cell receptor beta chains were read from a single sample in a study of blood T cell repertoires in COVID-19. TCRdb's table, derived via immunoSEQ multiplex PCR, lists solely in-frame clones and lacks some. The sample contains roughly 280,000 clones, approximately 91% of which appear only once. The sequenced sample consisted of peripheral blood. These receptors were taken from a man aged 45-60 years with acute or convalescent COVID-19. Both conserved end residues are part of each CDR3. Fields, in order: J gene, V gene, clone size, D gene, CDR3 length, CDR3 protein, CDR3 DNA. A D gene is named only where the DNA matches it firmly. Size is omitted from some rows. Given values are once, few, many or a class for expanded clones.

>TRBJ1-4|TRBV5-8|.|.|15
CASSLGSRGGEKLFF
TGTGCCAGCAGCTTGGGGTCCAGGGGCGGGGAAAAACTGTTTTTT
>TRBJ2-5|TRBV2|.|.|13
CASNRGPEETQYF
TGTGCCAGCAATCGAGGGCCAGAAGAGACCCAGTACTTC
>TRBJ2-3|TRBV24-1|.|TRBD2|18
CATSDATSGGAPEDTQYF
TGTGCCACCAGTGACGCGACTAGCGGGGGGGCGCCGGAAGATACGCAGTATTTT
>TRBJ2-1|TRBV10-3|.|TRBD2|14
CAIRTSGGANEQFF
TGTGCCATCAGAACTAGCGGGGGGGCGAATGAGCAGTTCTTC
>TRBJ1-5|TRBV5-1|once|.|17
CASSLAQAQKDNQPQHF
TGCGCCAGCAGCTTGGCCCAGGCACAGAAGGACAATCAGCCCCAGCATTTT
>TRBJ2-3|TRBV19|.|TRBD2|17
CASTPFTSGGRTDTQYF
TGTGCCAGTACCCCGTTTACTAGCGGGGGGCGAACAGATACGCAGTATTTT
>TRBJ1-2|TRBV2|.|TRBD1|15
CASRMSQGANYGYTF
TGTGCCAGCAGGATGTCACAGGGGGCCAACTATGGCTACACCTTC
>TRBJ2-3|TRBV7-3|once|.|15
CASSSGTTSTDTQYF
TGTGCCAGCAGCTCCGGGACAACTAGCACAGATACGCAGTATTTT
>TRBJ1-4|TRBV4-1|.|TRBD1|17
CASSQSGGRETNEKLFF
TGCGCCAGCAGCCAATCAGGGGGCCGGGAAACTAATGAAAAACTGTTTTTT
>TRBJ2-3|TRBV5-1|.|.|14
CASSFNTGTDTQYF
TGCGCCAGCAGCTTTAATACAGGCACAGATACGCAGTATTTT
>TRBJ2-7|TRBV18|.|TRBD2|15
CASSPSGRQGYEQYF
TGTGCCAGCTCACCATCCGGGAGGCAGGGCTACGAGCAGTACTTC
>TRBJ2-2|TRBV6-5|.|.|14
CASSYSRDTGELFF
TGTGCCAGCAGTTACTCGAGGGACACCGGGGAGCTGTTTTTT
>TRBJ1-5|TRBV4-1|.|.|17
CASSRLGLPISNQPQHF
TGCGCCAGCAGCCGCCTCGGTCTCCCTATCAGCAATCAGCCCCAGCATTTT
>TRBJ1-6|TRBV30|.|.|14
CAWSVQAGFSPLHF
TGTGCCTGGAGTGTACAGGCAGGGTTTTCACCCCTCCACTTT
>TRBJ1-1|TRBV29-1|.|.|14
CSATQAAMNTEAFF
TGCAGCGCGACACAGGCCGCCATGAACACTGAAGCTTTCTTT
>TRBJ1-6|TRBV3-1/TRBV3-2|once|TRBD1|15
CASSQETGINSPLHF
TGTGCCAGCAGCCAAGAGACAGGGATTAATTCACCCCTCCACTTT
>TRBJ1-1|TRBV5-1|.|.|15
CASSPDTGMNTEAFF
TGCGCCAGCAGCCCAGATACAGGGATGAACACTGAAGCTTTCTTT
>TRBJ1-1|TRBV12-3/TRBV12-4|.|TRBD1|13
CASRGQANTEAFF
TGTGCCAGCAGGGGACAGGCGAACACTGAAGCTTTCTTT
>TRBJ1-3|TRBV5-4|once|.|17
CASSPGGSLNSGNTIYF
TGTGCCAGCAGCCCGGGAGGGTCACTTAACTCTGGAAACACCATATATTTT
>TRBJ1-2|TRBV27|.|.|12
CASSATRYGYTF
TGTGCCAGCAGTGCTACCCGTTATGGCTACACCTTC
>TRBJ2-1|TRBV3-1/TRBV3-2|.|TRBD2|16
CASSQGGGGPFNEQFF
TGTGCCAGCAGCCAAGGAGGCGGGGGGCCTTTCAATGAGCAGTTCTTC
>TRBJ2-5|TRBV5-1|once|.|15
CASSDPQGGQETQYF
TGCGCCAGCAGCGACCCCCAGGGAGGCCAAGAGACCCAGTACTTC
>TRBJ1-6|TRBV5-1|.|TRBD1|16
CASSSHHRDRNSPLHF
TGCGCCAGCAGCTCGCATCACCGGGACAGAAATTCACCCCTCCACTTT
>TRBJ2-1|TRBV11-2|.|.|14
CASSLLGGGSEQFF
TGTGCCAGCAGCTTACTTGGGGGAGGCAGTGAGCAGTTCTTC
>TRBJ2-5|TRBV5-4|.|.|14
CASSLVSGQETQYF
TGTGCCAGCAGCTTGGTGTCAGGGCAAGAGACCCAGTACTTC
>TRBJ2-1|TRBV29-1|.|TRBD2|15
CSVDGIAGSGDEQFF
TGCAGCGTTGATGGTATAGCGGGGAGTGGGGATGAGCAGTTCTTC
>TRBJ2-3|TRBV6-6|.|.|14
CASSYHEAGDTQYF
TGTGCCAGCAGTTACCATGAGGCCGGAGATACGCAGTATTTT
>TRBJ1-4|TRBV18|.|.|14
CASSSAVTNEKLFF
TGTGCCAGCTCATCGGCGGTAACTAATGAAAAACTGTTTTTT
>TRBJ2-2|TRBV5-1|.|.|16
CASSSLMVTGFGELFF
TGCGCCAGCAGCTCCTTAATGGTTACAGGGTTCGGGGAGCTGTTTTTT
>TRBJ2-5|TRBV7-2|.|.|14
CASSLRGGGETQYF
TGTGCCAGCAGCTTGAGGGGGGGCGGAGAGACCCAGTACTTC
>TRBJ1-3|TRBV4-1|.|.|16
CASSPTGTLSGNTIYF
TGCGCCAGCAGCCCCACCGGGACACTCTCTGGAAACACCATATATTTT
>TRBJ2-2|TRBV14|.|.|13
CASSYAGTGELFF
TGTGCCAGCTCCTATGCGGGAACCGGGGAGCTGTTTTTT
>TRBJ2-3|TRBV3-1/TRBV3-2|.|TRBD2|14
CASRGLAETDTQYF
TGTGCCAGCAGGGGACTAGCGGAAACAGATACGCAGTATTTT
>TRBJ1-1|TRBV3-1/TRBV3-2|once|.|16
CASSQNWRTANTEAFF
TGTGCCAGCAGCCAGAACTGGCGCACAGCCAACACTGAAGCTTTCTTT
>TRBJ2-7|TRBV5-1|.|.|16
CASSLEAGISGYEQYF
TGCGCCAGCAGCTTGGAGGCGGGGATTAGTGGCTACGAGCAGTACTTC
>TRBJ2-1|TRBV5-5|.|.|14
CASSRDLSYNEQFF
TGTGCCAGCAGCCGGGACTTGTCCTACAATGAGCAGTTCTTC
>TRBJ1-1|TRBV14|.|.|16
CASSQRRDRLNTEAFF
TGTGCCAGCAGCCAACGGAGGGACCGTCTGAACACTGAAGCTTTCTTT
>TRBJ1-4|TRBV5-8|.|.|15
CASSLEGVPNEKLFF
TGTGCCAGCAGCTTGGAAGGGGTACCTAATGAAAAACTGTTTTTT
>TRBJ2-7|TRBV2|.|TRBD2|11
CASRGGDEQYF
TGTGCCAGCAGGGGGGGGGACGAGCAGTACTTC
>TRBJ1-1|TRBV19|.|.|12
CASSPQGIGAFF
TGTGCCAGTAGTCCTCAGGGTATTGGAGCTTTCTTT
>TRBJ2-1|TRBV19|.|TRBD2|15
CASSMVGGVANEQFF
TGTGCCAGTAGTATGGTGGGAGGGGTGGCAAATGAGCAGTTCTTC